This TCR beta chain is from a study of molecular identifiers for immune sequencing clone quantification. TCRdb independently ran MiXCR on the PCR reads; one entry per CDR3 protein. The table shows around 460,000 distinct CDR3 sequences, with about a quarter occurring only once. The CDR3 length is 13 residues. Germline V gene data show CDR1 as MNHEY and CDR2 as SMNVEV (reference sequence). This clonotype was detected once. A read error may account for a junction end that differs from germline. The sample consisted of naive CD8+ T cells from blood, with Jurkat cell RNA spiked in. This sample's subset: FACS-sorted CD8+CD4-CCR7+CD45RA+ naive T cells. The clonotype comes from a human donor in good health. Some libraries in this study had Jurkat cell RNA spiked in. V gene TRBV27 combines with J gene TRBJ2-7; maybe TRBD2 (6 bases). The CDR3 DNA reads TGTGTCAGCAGTTTCACAGATGCGGGGGAGCAGTACTTC. This encodes CVSSFTDAGEQYF.